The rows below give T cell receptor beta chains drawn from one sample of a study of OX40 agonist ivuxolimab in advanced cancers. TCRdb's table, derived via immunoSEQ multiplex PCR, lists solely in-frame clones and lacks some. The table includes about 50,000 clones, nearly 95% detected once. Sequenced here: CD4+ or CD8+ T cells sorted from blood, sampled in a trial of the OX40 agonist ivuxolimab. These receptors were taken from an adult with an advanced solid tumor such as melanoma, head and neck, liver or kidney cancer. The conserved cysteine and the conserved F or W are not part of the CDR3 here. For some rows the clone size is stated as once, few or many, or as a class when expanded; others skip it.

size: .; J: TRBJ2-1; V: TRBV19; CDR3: ASRTSGLYNEQF
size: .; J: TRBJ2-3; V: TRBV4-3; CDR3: ASSQESVIAGGHTQY
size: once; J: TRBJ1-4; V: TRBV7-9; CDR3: ASSLNGPGGEKLF
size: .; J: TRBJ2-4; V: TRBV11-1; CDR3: ASSPWTDIAKNIQY
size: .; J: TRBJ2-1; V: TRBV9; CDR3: ASSVVSLEGSEQF
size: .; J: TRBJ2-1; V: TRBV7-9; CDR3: ASSLASYEQF
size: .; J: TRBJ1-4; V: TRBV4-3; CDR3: ASSRRGGRLEKLF
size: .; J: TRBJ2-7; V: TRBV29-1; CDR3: SVAGSRVAFYEQY
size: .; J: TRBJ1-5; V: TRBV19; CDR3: ASSIRGQGHNQPQH
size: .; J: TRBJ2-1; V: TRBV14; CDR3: ASRPGRSSYNEQF